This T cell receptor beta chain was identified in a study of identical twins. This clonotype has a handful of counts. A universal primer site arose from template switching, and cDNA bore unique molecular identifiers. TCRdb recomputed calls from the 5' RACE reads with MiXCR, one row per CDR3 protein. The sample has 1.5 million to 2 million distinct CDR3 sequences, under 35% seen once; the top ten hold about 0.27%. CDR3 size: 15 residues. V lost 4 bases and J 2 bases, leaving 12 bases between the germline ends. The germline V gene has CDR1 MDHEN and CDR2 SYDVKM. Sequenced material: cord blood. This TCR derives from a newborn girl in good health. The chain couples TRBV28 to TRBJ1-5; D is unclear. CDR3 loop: CASSSPHWGNQPQHF. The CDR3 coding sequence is TGTGCCAGCAGTTCCCCCCATTGGGGCAATCAGCCCCAGCATTTT.